These 3 T cell receptor beta chains came from one sample sequenced in a study of pediatric ulcerative colitis (dated by TCRdb to 2018 to 2020). During colonoscopy, one to two pinch biopsies were obtained from the rectum for research. The library was prepared using the immunoSEQ multiplex PCR assay. TCRdb holds this immuneACCESS table with in-frame rearrangements only. Some clones are missing; in checked studies, unresolved V genes explain under half, and the rest has no known cause. Present in this sample are fewer than 12,000 clones, approximately 85% of which were seen just once. The top ten clones comprise approximately 3.9% of the sample. Sequencing was done on a sample of gut tissue. These TCRs come from a girl aged 5 to 17 who was a control in a study of pediatric ulcerative colitis.

The CDR3 spells CASSLLGTGGAGGYTF. CDR3 bases: TGCGCCAGCAGCTTGTTGGGGACAGGGGGCGCCGGGGGCTACACCTTC. The gene calls are TRBV5-1 and TRBJ1-2; TRBD1 aligns across 12 bases. Germline V lookup: CDR1 SGHRS, CDR2 YFSETQ. V dropped 1 base and J dropped 8; count of bases not matched to a gene: 9. This CDR3 region has 16 residues.

This chain joins TRBV30 and TRBJ1-5; D remains unclear. Germline CDR1 and CDR2: GTSNPN and SVGIG (reference sequence). The CDR3 totals 13 residues. Trimming pared 2 bases from V and 1 base from J, leaving 6 bases between. DNA of the CDR3: TGTGCCTGGAGTCCGGACAGCAATCAGCCCCAGCATTTT. The encoded protein is CAWSPDSNQPQHF. The variable domain in full, with the rest retrieved from reference TRBV30 and TRBJ1-5, is SQTIHQWPATLVQPVGSPLSLECTVEGTSNPNLYWYRQAAGRGLQLLFYSVGIGQISSEVPQNLSASRPQDRQFILSSKKLLLSDSGFYLCAWSPDSNQPQHFGDGTRLSIL.

Comments on this clone: Other DNA variants within this sample encode the same CDR3. The rearrangement uses TRBV11-2 and TRBJ1-1; D is uncertain. This CDR3 has 14 amino acids. Trimming left V 1 base short and J 1 base short, with 7 bases between. The germline CDR1 and CDR2 sequences are SGHAT and FQNNGV. CDR3 loop: CASSLVRPNTEAFF. The CDR3 DNA reads TGTGCCAGCAGCTTAGTTCGGCCGAACACTGAAGCTTTCTTT.